These 5 T cell receptor beta chains were sequenced from one sample in a study of blood T cell repertoires in COVID-19. TCRdb keeps only in-frame clones here, not all; method: immunoSEQ multiplex PCR. The sample contains approximately 150,000 clones, roughly four fifths of which appear only once. What was sequenced was peripheral blood. The source of these receptors is a human donor with acute or convalescent COVID-19. The donor label of this sample is uncertain.

This clone was seen many times. This chain uses TRBV9 with TRBJ2-3, with TRBD1 as a possible D gene (5 bases). The CDR3 totals 13 residues. Per germline, CDR1 SGDLS and CDR2 YYNGEE. Trimming took 4 bases from V and 3 from J, leaving 9 bases between them. The CDR3 is CASSRQITDTQYF. CDR3 sequence (DNA): TGTGCCAGCAGCCGACAGATAACAGATACGCAGTATTTT.

The chain combines TRBV19 with TRBJ1-2; D is possibly TRBD1 (6 bases). V was clipped by 6 bases and J by 8 bases, with 19 bases between them. The CDR3 runs to 14 residues. CDR1 is LNHDA, CDR2 SQIVND, per germline (reference sequence). The CDR3 bases are TGTGCCAGTAGCAACAGGGCGGGGGCCGTCGGCTACACCTTC. Its translation: CASSNRAGAVGYTF.

This chain links TRBV6-5 with TRBJ1-2, with a tentative D call TRBD1 (5 bases). This CDR3 has 13 amino acids. CDR1 and CDR2 (germline): MNHEY, SVGAGI. V was shortened by 2 bases and J by 8 bases, with 12 bases between the two germline ends. The CDR3 is CASSYLQGHGYTF. The DNA of the CDR3 is TGTGCCAGCAGTTACCTGCAGGGTCACGGCTACACCTTC.

This clone has just one count. The chain is built from TRBV7-2 and TRBJ2-5; D not resolved. CDR1 and CDR2 (germline): SGHTA, FQGNSA. Trimming removed 5 bases from V and 0 bases from J, with 7 bases in between. The CDR3 has 13 residues. The CDR3 region is CASSRSNQETQYF. The CDR3 DNA is TGTGCCAGCAGCCGAAGCAACCAAGAGACCCAGTACTTC.

V and J are TRBV7-2 and TRBJ2-3; 10 bases match TRBD1. Germline V CDR1 and CDR2: SGHTA, FQGNSA. The CDR3 contains 19 residues. Germline trimming cut 5 bases from V and 0 bases from J; bases unmatched to any gene: 14. As DNA, the CDR3 is TGTGCCAGCAGCGGCAGCCCGGGACAGGGGCATTCTAGCACAGATACGCAGTATTTT. Its protein product is CASSGSPGQGHSSTDTQYF.